These T cell receptor beta chains were read from a single sample in a study of tumor-infiltrating lymphocytes in primary liver carcinoma. Via MiXCR, TCRdb re-called the multiplex PCR reads, giving one row per CDR3 protein. The sample includes roughly 57,000 distinct CDR3 sequences, about two thirds of them seen just once. The sequenced sample was liver tumor tissue from sampling region 2. The receptors originated from a man aged 35 to 55 with primary liver carcinoma and hepatitis B virus infection. Both conserved end residues are part of each CDR3. The order of the fields is D gene, J gene, clone size, V gene, CDR3 protein, CDR3 DNA. D genes are given only for firm matches. Not all rows give a size; the values are once, few, many and, for expanded clones, a class.

D gene: TRBD2
J gene: TRBJ2-1
clone size: few
V gene: TRBV6-2/TRBV6-3
CDR3 protein: CASRTSGRSEQFF
CDR3 DNA: TGTGCAAGCAGGACTAGCGGGAGATCTGAGCAGTTCTTC

D gene: NA
J gene: TRBJ2-7
clone size: NA
V gene: TRBV28
CDR3 protein: CATTPGVFRYEQYF
CDR3 DNA: TGTGCCACCACACCTGGAGTGTTTAGATACGAGCAGTATTTC

D gene: NA
J gene: TRBJ2-1
clone size: NA
V gene: TRBV6-5
CDR3 protein: CASSYVDEQFF
CDR3 DNA: TGTGCCAGCAGTTACGTGGATGAGCAGTTCTTC

D gene: NA
J gene: TRBJ2-3
clone size: NA
V gene: TRBV5-6
CDR3 protein: CASGFVLTSTDTQYF
CDR3 DNA: TGTGCCAGCGGCTTCGTTCTAACCAGCACAGATACGCAGTATTTT

D gene: NA
J gene: TRBJ2-3
clone size: NA
V gene: TRBV5-4
CDR3 protein: CASRVVGLRGDTQYF
CDR3 DNA: TGTGCCAGTAGGGTAGTGGGACTTCGCGGTGATACGCAGTATTTT

D gene: TRBD1
J gene: TRBJ1-1
clone size: NA
V gene: TRBV29-1
CDR3 protein: CSVAGGWGMNSEAFF
CDR3 DNA: TGCAGCGTCGCAGGGGGCTGGGGGATGAACAGTGAAGCTTTCTTT

D gene: NA
J gene: TRBJ1-6
clone size: NA
V gene: TRBV30
CDR3 protein: CPWSLTGIGNSPLHF
CDR3 DNA: TGTCCCTGGAGCTTAACGGGAATTGGAAATTCACCCCTCCACTTT

D gene: TRBD2
J gene: TRBJ2-3
clone size: NA
V gene: TRBV4-1
CDR3 protein: CASNRTIALAGVTDTQYF
CDR3 DNA: TGCGCCAGCAACCGGACCATTGCCCTAGCGGGAGTCACCGATACACAGTATTTT

D gene: NA
J gene: TRBJ2-1
clone size: many
V gene: TRBV2
CDR3 protein: CALPAGNEQFF
CDR3 DNA: TGTGCCCTCCCTGCCGGGAATGAGCAGTTCTTC

D gene: TRBD1
J gene: TRBJ2-5
clone size: few
V gene: TRBV6-6
CDR3 protein: CACRETGGKETLYF
CDR3 DNA: TGTGCCTGCAGGGAAACAGGGGGAAAAGAGACCCTGTACTTC

D gene: NA
J gene: TRBJ2-6
clone size: NA
V gene: TRBV6-2/TRBV6-3
CDR3 protein: CATRSFGANVPTF
CDR3 DNA: TGTGCCACCCGCAGCTTTGGGGCCAACGTCCCGACTTTC

D gene: TRBD1
J gene: TRBJ2-7
clone size: NA
V gene: TRBV5-1
CDR3 protein: CASGRGQVVAYEQYF
CDR3 DNA: TGCGCCAGCGGACGGGGACAGGTGGTTGCCTACGAGCAGTACTTC

D gene: NA
J gene: TRBJ2-7
clone size: NA
V gene: TRBV29-1
CDR3 protein: CSVEGLVGAPNKQYF
CDR3 DNA: TGCAGCGTCGAGGGTCTGGTGGGAGCTCCCAATAAGCAGTACTTC

D gene: NA
J gene: TRBJ1-2
clone size: NA
V gene: TRBV6-5
CDR3 protein: CAGTPHSNYGYIF
CDR3 DNA: TGTGCCGGCACCCCCCACAGCAACTATGGCTACATCTTC

D gene: NA
J gene: TRBJ2-5
clone size: many
V gene: TRBV29-1
CDR3 protein: CSVVGSVESQYF
CDR3 DNA: TGCAGCGTTGTTGGCTCCGTGGAATCCCAGTACTTC

D gene: NA
J gene: TRBJ1-3
clone size: few
V gene: TRBV10-3
CDR3 protein: CAISESRVPFRGEGNTIYF
CDR3 DNA: TGTGCCATCAGTGAGTCGCGTGTCCCCTTTAGGGGAGAAGGAAACACCATATACTTT

D gene: TRBD2
J gene: TRBJ2-3
clone size: NA
V gene: TRBV4-2
CDR3 protein: CASSQEETSGSSDNTDTQYF
CDR3 DNA: TGTGCCAGCAGCCAAGAAGAGACTAGCGGGAGTAGTGACAATACAGATACGCAGTATTTT

D gene: NA
J gene: TRBJ1-2
clone size: many
V gene: TRBV5-1
CDR3 protein: CASSQDGGTMVGYTF
CDR3 DNA: TGCGCCAGCAGCCAAGACGGAGGCACTATGGTGGGCTACACCTTC

D gene: TRBD2
J gene: TRBJ2-1
clone size: NA
V gene: TRBV6-5
CDR3 protein: CAIRRGTTEFF
CDR3 DNA: TGTGCCATCAGGAGAGGGACTACTGAGTTCTTC

D gene: NA
J gene: TRBJ2-2
clone size: NA
V gene: TRBV11-2
CDR3 protein: CASVWGAIF
CDR3 DNA: TGTGCCAGCGTTTGGGGAGCTATTTTT

D gene: TRBD2
J gene: TRBJ2-1
clone size: NA
V gene: TRBV11-3
CDR3 protein: CASSAGTREFDEQLF
CDR3 DNA: TGTGCCAGCAGCGCCGGGACTAGAGAGTTTGATGAGCAGCTCTTC

D gene: NA
J gene: TRBJ2-7
clone size: medium-sized
V gene: TRBV12-3/TRBV12-4
CDR3 protein: CASSLVQGGGEQYF
CDR3 DNA: TGTGCCAGCAGTTTAGTACAGGGTGGTGGCGAGCAGTACTTC

D gene: NA
J gene: TRBJ2-2
clone size: NA
V gene: TRBV4-2
CDR3 protein: CSSSQTLTAGELFF
CDR3 DNA: TGTTCCAGCAGCCAAACTCTGACCGCCGGGGAGCTGTTTTTT

D gene: NA
J gene: TRBJ2-7
clone size: few
V gene: TRBV6-2/TRBV6-3
CDR3 protein: CTADAASGPLGEQYF
CDR3 DNA: TGTACTGCCGACGCAGCCTCCGGCCCCCTTGGCGAGCAGTACTTC

D gene: NA
J gene: TRBJ2-1
clone size: NA
V gene: TRBV14
CDR3 protein: CASSAVARWINNEQFF
CDR3 DNA: TGTGCCAGCAGTGCCGTAGCGCGATGGATAAACAACGAGCAGTTCTTC

D gene: NA
J gene: TRBJ2-5
clone size: once
V gene: TRBV7-2
CDR3 protein: CVSSLFQTQYF
CDR3 DNA: TGTGTCAGCAGCTTATTCCAGACCCAGTACTTC

D gene: TRBD1
J gene: TRBJ1-5
clone size: NA
V gene: TRBV6-6
CDR3 protein: CVSTRGQGNQPQHF
CDR3 DNA: TGTGTCAGTACCCGCGGACAGGGGAATCAGCCCCAGCATTTT

D gene: NA
J gene: TRBJ2-7
clone size: NA
V gene: TRBV6-2/TRBV6-3
CDR3 protein: CTSCRPGIPVYEQYF
CDR3 DNA: TGTACCAGCTGCCGACCCGGGATTCCTGTCTACGAGCAGTACTTC

D gene: TRBD2
J gene: TRBJ2-1
clone size: NA
V gene: TRBV11-2
CDR3 protein: CASSPGTSNYNERFF
CDR3 DNA: TGTGCCAGCAGCCCGGGGACTAGCAACTACAATGAGCGGTTCTTT

D gene: TRBD2
J gene: TRBJ2-1
clone size: NA
V gene: TRBV5-1
CDR3 protein: CASSLAGIRDYAYEQFF
CDR3 DNA: TGCGCCAGCAGCTTGGCCGGGATCCGGGACTACGCCTACGAGCAGTTCTTC

D gene: NA
J gene: TRBJ2-3
clone size: NA
V gene: TRBV14
CDR3 protein: CAGSLSSSDTQYF
CDR3 DNA: TGTGCCGGCAGCCTAAGCAGCTCAGATACGCAGTATTTT

D gene: TRBD2
J gene: TRBJ2-5
clone size: NA
V gene: TRBV11-2
CDR3 protein: CARGQTPGGGKGIQYF
CDR3 DNA: TGTGCCAGAGGCCAAACTCCTGGCGGGGGGAAAGGGATCCAGTACTTC

D gene: NA
J gene: TRBJ2-4
clone size: few
V gene: TRBV5-4
CDR3 protein: CASSSGQRDIQYF
CDR3 DNA: TGTGCCAGCAGCTCCGGACAGAGGGACATTCAGTACTTC

D gene: NA
J gene: TRBJ1-1
clone size: few
V gene: TRBV29-1
CDR3 protein: CSVQESGHPNTEAFF
CDR3 DNA: TGCAGCGTTCAGGAGTCCGGACATCCGAACACTGAAGCTTTCTTT

D gene: NA
J gene: TRBJ2-7
clone size: many
V gene: TRBV29-1
CDR3 protein: CSAHRGDGTREQYF
CDR3 DNA: TGCAGCGCCCACCGCGGAGACGGGACGAGGGAGCAGTACTTC

D gene: TRBD2
J gene: TRBJ2-3
clone size: NA
V gene: TRBV4-2
CDR3 protein: CASSHLQGTSGSERTDTQYF
CDR3 DNA: TGTGCCAGTAGCCATCTCCAGGGGACTAGCGGGAGCGAACGCACAGATACGCAGTATTTT

D gene: NA
J gene: TRBJ2-3
clone size: NA
V gene: TRBV11-3
CDR3 protein: CASNLESERTDTQYF
CDR3 DNA: TGTGCCAGCAACTTAGAGTCCGAGCGCACAGATACACAGTATTTT

D gene: TRBD2
J gene: TRBJ2-7
clone size: NA
V gene: TRBV4-1
CDR3 protein: CANRPGTSGAYEQYF
CDR3 DNA: TGCGCCAACAGGCCGGGGACTAGCGGGGCCTACGAGCAGTACTTC

D gene: NA
J gene: TRBJ2-3
clone size: NA
V gene: TRBV10-2
CDR3 protein: CASSVDSDTHYF
CDR3 DNA: TGCGCCAGCAGTGTAGACAGCGATACGCACTATTTT

D gene: TRBD1
J gene: TRBJ2-3
clone size: NA
V gene: TRBV6-5
CDR3 protein: CASSVTGVPFSTDTQYF
CDR3 DNA: TGTGCCAGCAGTGTAACAGGGGTCCCCTTCAGCACAGATACGCAGTATTTT

D gene: TRBD2
J gene: TRBJ2-1
clone size: NA
V gene: TRBV11-2
CDR3 protein: CASSLELLAVMNEQFF
CDR3 DNA: TGTGCCAGCAGTCTAGAGCTCCTAGCGGTAATGAATGAGCAGTTCTTC

D gene: NA
J gene: TRBJ2-2
clone size: NA
V gene: TRBV6-5
CDR3 protein: CVSSHSSIAGELFF
CDR3 DNA: TGTGTCAGCAGTCACTCCAGTATTGCCGGGGAGCTGTTTTTT

D gene: NA
J gene: TRBJ2-7
clone size: NA
V gene: TRBV29-1
CDR3 protein: CSVLGGLGVRSSYEQHF
CDR3 DNA: TGCAGCGTTTTAGGTGGTTTGGGAGTGAGGAGCTCCTACGAGCAGCACTTC

D gene: TRBD2
J gene: TRBJ2-1
clone size: few
V gene: TRBV6-6
CDR3 protein: CASSYLRGTSSKPEQFF
CDR3 DNA: TGTGCCAGCAGTTACTTAAGGGGGACTAGCTCTAAGCCCGAGCAGTTCTTC